This T cell receptor (beta chain) was profiled in a study of T cell responses to AZD1222 COVID-19 vaccine. As for the study in general: The study pooled second doses at about 4 or about 12 weeks. Study-wide results and limits: In the spike-specific TCR repertoire, nearly half reportedly target unmutated variant regions.

Notes on this clone: Its target is not known.

V was clipped by 2 bases and J by 4 bases, with 5 bases between them. CDR1 is MNHNS and CDR2 is SASEGT in the germline V gene. This CDR3 comprises 12 residues. Measured with immunoSEQ multiplex PCR; TCRdb has only the in-frame clones, and not every one. The sample has over 100,000 clones; approximately 86% are singletons. The genes are TRBV6-1 and TRBJ1-2, with D unresolved. This receptor was identified in an adult in good health. The sequencing here drew on peripheral blood, taken on day 0 of AZD1222 vaccination. The chain's CDR3 is CASSEYSYGYTF. The CDR3 nucleotides read TGTGCCAGCAGTGAATACAGCTATGGCTACACCTTC.